This T cell receptor beta chain was captured by sequencing in a study of cytomegalovirus exposure and HLA in healthy donors. Donors came from a validation cohort of about 110 subjects, distinct from the first 666-subject cohort. Clones were read by immunoSEQ multiplex PCR, and TCRdb kept only the in-frame ones, dropping some. Here the sample spans 40,000 to 55,000 clones, over 75% being singletons. V shed 5 bases and J shed 6 bases, with 11 bases lying between them. The CDR3 consists of 12 residues. In germline, CDR1 is SGHVS, CDR2 FQNEAQ. Sequencing was carried out using PBMCs. This sequence originates from a woman in her twenties or thirties in good health and CMV-seronegative. The chain links TRBV7-8 to TRBJ2-7; D is ambiguous. The CDR3 DNA reads TGTGCCAGCAGCAAGTCGAGTCTCGAGCAGTACTTC. This translates into CASSKSSLEQYF.